The present T cell receptor (beta chain) was sequenced within a study of T cell responses to AZD1222 COVID-19 vaccine. Whole-study results and caveats: Researchers report vaccine-associated CD4 TCRs spanning spike, with dominance at 160-218 and 743-854. Baseline seropositives among AZD1222 recipients totaled only 5 to 7. In a largely white British group with more females than males, clonal diversity was possibly underestimated. Nearly half of unique spike-specific TCRs reportedly avoided B.1.351 and B.1.1.7 mutated regions.

The CDR3 loop spans 15 amino acids. The V gene lost 5 bases and the J gene lost 5 bases, with 17 bases spanning the gap. Per the germline V gene, CDR1 is SGDLS and CDR2 is YYNGEE. This table comes from immunoSEQ multiplex PCR, and its TCRdb copy is limited to in-frame clones, with some not included. The sample carries about 27,000 clones, 92% recorded once. Worth noting for this clone: What it recognizes is unknown.

This TCR derives from an adult who received the AZD1222 COVID-19 vaccine. The source was peripheral blood, collected 28 days after the second AZD1222 dose. This chain uses TRBV9 with TRBJ2-1; either TRBD1 or TRBD2 may supply D (6 bases each). CDR3 in amino acids: CASRWGLAGNNEQFF. CDR3 DNA sequence: TGTGCCAGCAGGTGGGGGCTGGCGGGAAACAATGAGCAGTTCTTC.